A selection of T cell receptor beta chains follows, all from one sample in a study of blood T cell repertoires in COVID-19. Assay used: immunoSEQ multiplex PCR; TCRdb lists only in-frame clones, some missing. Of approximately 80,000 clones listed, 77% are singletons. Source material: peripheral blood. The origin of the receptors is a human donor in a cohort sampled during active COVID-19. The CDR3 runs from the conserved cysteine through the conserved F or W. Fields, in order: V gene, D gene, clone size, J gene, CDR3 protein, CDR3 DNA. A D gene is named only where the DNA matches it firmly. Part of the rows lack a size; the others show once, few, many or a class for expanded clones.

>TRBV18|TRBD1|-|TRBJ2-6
CASSPDRGLPGANVLTF
TGTGCCAGCTCACCCGACAGGGGGCTCCCTGGGGCCAACGTCCTGACTTTC
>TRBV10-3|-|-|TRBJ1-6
CAISESKLGLYNSPLHF
TGTGCCATCAGTGAGTCGAAGCTGGGACTCTATAATTCACCCCTCCACTTT
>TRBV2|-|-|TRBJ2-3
CASSVAEGYTDTQYF
TGTGCCAGCAGTGTAGCGGAGGGCTACACAGATACGCAGTATTTT
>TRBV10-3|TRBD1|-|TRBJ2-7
CATGRDRETYEQYF
TGTGCCACGGGGCGGGACAGGGAAACCTACGAGCAGTACTTC
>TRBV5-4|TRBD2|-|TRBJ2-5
CASSLSRTSGKQETQYF
TGTGCCAGCAGCTTGTCCCGGACTAGCGGGAAACAAGAGACCCAGTACTTC
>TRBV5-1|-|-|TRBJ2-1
CASSLGPGHSNYNEQFF
TGCGCCAGCAGCTTGGGACCGGGACACAGTAATTACAATGAGCAGTTCTTC
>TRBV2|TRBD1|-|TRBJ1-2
CASSLTTGDYGYTF
TGTGCCAGCAGTTTGACGACAGGGGACTATGGCTACACCTTC
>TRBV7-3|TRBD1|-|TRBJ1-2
CASSPGGGYGYTF
TGTGCCAGCAGCCCAGGGGGAGGATATGGCTACACCTTC
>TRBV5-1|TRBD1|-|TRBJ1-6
CASSTVRQGYNSPLHF
TGCGCCAGCAGCACGGTTCGACAGGGTTATAATTCACCCCTCCACTTT
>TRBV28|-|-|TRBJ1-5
CASSFDPGQVDQPQHF
TGTGCCAGCAGTTTCGACCCAGGGCAAGTTGATCAGCCCCAGCATTTT
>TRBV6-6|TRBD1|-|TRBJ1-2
CASSRQGKSQVKDGYTF
TGTGCCAGCAGCCGACAGGGTAAATCCCAAGTTAAGGATGGCTACACCTTC
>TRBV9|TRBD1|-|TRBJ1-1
CASRGTGEAFF
TGTGCCAGCAGGGGGACAGGGGAAGCTTTCTTT
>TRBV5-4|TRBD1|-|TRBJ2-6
CASSPRNPGQGVTGANVLTF
TGTGCCAGCAGCCCCCGAAACCCGGGACAGGGTGTGACTGGGGCCAACGTCCTGACTTTC
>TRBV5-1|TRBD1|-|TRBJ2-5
CASSLDRGQETQYF
TGCGCCAGCAGCTTGGACAGGGGCCAAGAGACCCAGTACTTC
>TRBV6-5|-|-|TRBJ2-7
CASSSPGLGSYEQYF
TGTGCCAGCAGTTCACCGGGACTGGGCTCCTACGAGCAGTACTTC
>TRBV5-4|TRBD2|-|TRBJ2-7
CASSATSGGPYEQYF
TGTGCCAGCAGCGCCACTAGCGGGGGGCCCTACGAGCAGTACTTC
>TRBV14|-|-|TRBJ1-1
CASSRGDGPTEAFF
TGTGCCAGCAGCCGCGGGGACGGACCCACTGAAGCTTTCTTT
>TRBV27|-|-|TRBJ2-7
CASSLRGEGVYEQYF
TGTGCCAGCAGTTTACGAGGGGAGGGGGTCTACGAGCAGTACTTC
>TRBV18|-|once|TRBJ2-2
CASSPGQVGTGELFF
TGTGCCAGCTCCCCAGGACAAGTTGGGACCGGGGAGCTGTTTTTT
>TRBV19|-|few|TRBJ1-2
CASSPTGGTNYGYTF
TGTGCCAGTAGCCCCACGGGAGGCACTAACTATGGCTACACCTTC
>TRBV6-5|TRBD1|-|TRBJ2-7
CASRSEGGATYEQYF
TGTGCCAGCAGGTCAGAAGGGGGCGCGACCTACGAGCAGTACTTC
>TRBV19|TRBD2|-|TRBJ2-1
CASSTGLAQVDEQFF
TGTGCCAGTAGTACCGGACTAGCCCAGGTCGATGAGCAGTTCTTC
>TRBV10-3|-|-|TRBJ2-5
CAISERGETQYF
TGTGCCATCAGTGAACGGGGGGAGACCCAGTACTTC